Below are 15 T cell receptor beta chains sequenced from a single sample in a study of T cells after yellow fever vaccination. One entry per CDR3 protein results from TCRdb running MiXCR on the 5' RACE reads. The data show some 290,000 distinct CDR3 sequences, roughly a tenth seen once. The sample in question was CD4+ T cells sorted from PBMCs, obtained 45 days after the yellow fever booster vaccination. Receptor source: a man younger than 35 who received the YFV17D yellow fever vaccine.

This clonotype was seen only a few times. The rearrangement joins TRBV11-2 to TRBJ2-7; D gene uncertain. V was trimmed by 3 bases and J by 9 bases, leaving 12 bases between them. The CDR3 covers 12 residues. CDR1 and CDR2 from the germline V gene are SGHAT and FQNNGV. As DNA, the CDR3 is TGTGCCAGCAGCTTTCGTGTTACCGCGCAGTACTTC. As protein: CASSFRVTAQYF.

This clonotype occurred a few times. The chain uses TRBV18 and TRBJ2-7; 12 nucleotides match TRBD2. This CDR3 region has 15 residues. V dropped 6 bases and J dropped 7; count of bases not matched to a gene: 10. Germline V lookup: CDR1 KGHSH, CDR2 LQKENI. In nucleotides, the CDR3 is TGTGCCAGCTCTCCCGGGACTAGCGGGTTGGGGGAGCAGTACTTC. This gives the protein CASSPGTSGLGEQYF. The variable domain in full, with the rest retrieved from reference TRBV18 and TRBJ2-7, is NAGVMQNPRHLVRRRGQEARLRCSPMKGHSHVYWYRQLPEEGLKFMVYLQKENIIDESGMPKERFSAEFPKEGPSILRIQQVVRGDSAAYFCASSPGTSGLGEQYFGPGTRLTVT.

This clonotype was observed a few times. CDR3 residues: CASSRSTSLGGETQYF. The DNA for the CDR3 is TGTGCCAGCAGCCGCTCGACTAGCTTGGGAGGGGAGACCCAGTACTTC. V and J are TRBV9 and TRBJ2-5; 7 bases are a match to TRBD2. Trimming took 4 bases from V and 5 from J; bases not matched to a gene: 14. Germline loops: CDR1 SGDLS, CDR2 YYNGEE. The CDR3 length is 16 residues.

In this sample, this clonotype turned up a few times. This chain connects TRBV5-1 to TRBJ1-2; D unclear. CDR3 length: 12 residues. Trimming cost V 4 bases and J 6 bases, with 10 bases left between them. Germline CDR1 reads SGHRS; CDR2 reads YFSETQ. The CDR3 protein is CASSPFGDGYTF. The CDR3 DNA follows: TGCGCCAGCAGCCCTTTCGGGGATGGCTACACCTTC.

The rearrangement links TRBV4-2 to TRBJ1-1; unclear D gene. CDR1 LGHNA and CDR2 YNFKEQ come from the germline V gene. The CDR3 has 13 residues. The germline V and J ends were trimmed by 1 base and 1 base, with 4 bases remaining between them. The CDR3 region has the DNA TGTGCCAGCAGCCAAGCTAAGAACACTGAAGCTTTCTTT. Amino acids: CASSQAKNTEAFF.

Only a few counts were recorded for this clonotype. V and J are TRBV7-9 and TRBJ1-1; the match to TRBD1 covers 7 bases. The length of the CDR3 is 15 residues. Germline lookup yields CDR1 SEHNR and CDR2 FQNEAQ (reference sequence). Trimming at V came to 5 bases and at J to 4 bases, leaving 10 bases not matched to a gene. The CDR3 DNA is TGTGCCAGCAGCCTCATAGACAACAGGGGCACTGAAGCTTTCTTT. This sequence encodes CASSLIDNRGTEAFF. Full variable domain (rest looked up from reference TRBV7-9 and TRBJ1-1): DTGVSQNPRHKITKRGQNVTFRCDPISEHNRLYWYRQTLGQGPEFLTYFQNEAQLEKSRLLSDRFSAERPKGSFSTLEIQRTEQGDSAMYLCASSLIDNRGTEAFFGQGTRLTVV.

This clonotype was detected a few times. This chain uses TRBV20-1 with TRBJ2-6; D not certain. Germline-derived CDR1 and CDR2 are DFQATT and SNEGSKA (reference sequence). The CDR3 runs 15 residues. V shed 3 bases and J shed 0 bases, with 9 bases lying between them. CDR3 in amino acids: CSASGGSSGANVLTF. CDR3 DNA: TGCAGTGCTAGTGGCGGCTCCTCTGGGGCCAACGTCCTGACTTTC.

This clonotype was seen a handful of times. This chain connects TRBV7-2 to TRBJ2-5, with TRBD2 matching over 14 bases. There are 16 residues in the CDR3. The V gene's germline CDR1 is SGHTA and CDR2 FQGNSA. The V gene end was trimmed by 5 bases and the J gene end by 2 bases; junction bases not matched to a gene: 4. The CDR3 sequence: CASSPRLAGGQETQYF. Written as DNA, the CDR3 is TGTGCCAGCAGCCCCCGACTAGCGGGGGGGCAAGAGACCCAGTACTTC.

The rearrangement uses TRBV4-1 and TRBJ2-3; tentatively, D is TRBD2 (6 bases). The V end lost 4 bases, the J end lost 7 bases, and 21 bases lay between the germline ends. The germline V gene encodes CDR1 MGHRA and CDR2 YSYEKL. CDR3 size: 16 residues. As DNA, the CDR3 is TGCGCCAGCAGCCTCTCACGGCAGGGAGGATTAAATACGCAGTATTTT. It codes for CASSLSRQGGLNTQYF.

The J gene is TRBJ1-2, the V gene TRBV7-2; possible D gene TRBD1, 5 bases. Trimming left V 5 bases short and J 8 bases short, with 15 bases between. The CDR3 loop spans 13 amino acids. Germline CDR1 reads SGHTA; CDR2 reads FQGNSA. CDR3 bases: TGTGCCAGCAGCACCGCAGGGTTCGGAGGCTACACCTTC. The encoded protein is CASSTAGFGGYTF.

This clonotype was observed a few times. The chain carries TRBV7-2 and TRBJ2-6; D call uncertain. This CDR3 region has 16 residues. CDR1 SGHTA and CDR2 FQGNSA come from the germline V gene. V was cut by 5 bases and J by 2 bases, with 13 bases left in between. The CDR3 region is CASSTQPGPGANVLTF. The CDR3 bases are TGTGCCAGCAGCACCCAACCCGGGCCTGGGGCCAACGTCCTGACTTTC.

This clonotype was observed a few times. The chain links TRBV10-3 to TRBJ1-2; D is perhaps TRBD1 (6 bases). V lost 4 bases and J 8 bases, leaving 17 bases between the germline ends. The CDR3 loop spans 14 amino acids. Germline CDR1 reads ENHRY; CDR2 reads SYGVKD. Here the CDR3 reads CAISGTAAEGGYTF. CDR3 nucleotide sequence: TGTGCCATCAGTGGGACAGCGGCGGAGGGAGGCTACACCTTC.

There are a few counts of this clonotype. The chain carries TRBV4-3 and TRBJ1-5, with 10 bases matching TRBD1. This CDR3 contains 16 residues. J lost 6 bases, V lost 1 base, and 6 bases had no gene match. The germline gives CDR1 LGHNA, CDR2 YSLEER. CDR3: CASSQGVDRGSQPQHF. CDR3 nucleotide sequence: TGCGCCAGCAGCCAAGGGGTGGACAGGGGGTCTCAGCCCCAGCATTTT.

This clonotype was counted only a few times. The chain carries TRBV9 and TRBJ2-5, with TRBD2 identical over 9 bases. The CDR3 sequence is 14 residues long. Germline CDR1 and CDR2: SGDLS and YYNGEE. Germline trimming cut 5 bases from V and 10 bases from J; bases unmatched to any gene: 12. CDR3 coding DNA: TGTGCCAGCAGTCCGGGACTAGCTGGAGGGAGCCAGTACTTC. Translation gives CASSPGLAGGSQYF.

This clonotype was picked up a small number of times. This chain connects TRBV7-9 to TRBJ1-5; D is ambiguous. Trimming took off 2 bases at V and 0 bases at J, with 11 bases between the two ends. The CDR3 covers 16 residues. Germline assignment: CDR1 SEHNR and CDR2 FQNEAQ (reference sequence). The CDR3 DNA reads TGTGCCAGCAGCTTAATGATATCTGGTAGCAATCAGCCCCAGCATTTT. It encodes CASSLMISGSNQPQHF.